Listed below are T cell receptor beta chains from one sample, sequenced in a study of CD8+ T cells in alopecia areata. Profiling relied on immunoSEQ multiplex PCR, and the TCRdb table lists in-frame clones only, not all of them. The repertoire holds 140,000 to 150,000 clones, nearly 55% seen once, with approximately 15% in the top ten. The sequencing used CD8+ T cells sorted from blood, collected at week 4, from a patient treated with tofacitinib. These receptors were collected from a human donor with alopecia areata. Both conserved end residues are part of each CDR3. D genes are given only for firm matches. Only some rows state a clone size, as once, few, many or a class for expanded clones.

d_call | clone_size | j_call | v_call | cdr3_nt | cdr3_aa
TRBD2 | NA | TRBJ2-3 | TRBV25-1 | TGTGCCAGCAGTGAACGGACTAGCGGGGGTACAGATACGCAGTATTTT | CASSERTSGGTDTQYF
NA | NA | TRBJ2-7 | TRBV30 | TGTGCCTGTACAAACTCCTACGAGCAGTACTTC | CACTNSYEQYF
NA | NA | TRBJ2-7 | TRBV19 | TGTGCCAGTAGTATAGAGTGGGACACCGCCTACGAGCAGTACTTC | CASSIEWDTAYEQYF
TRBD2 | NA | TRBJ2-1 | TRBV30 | TGTGCCTTCCATAGCGGGGAAACCTTAAATGAGCAGTTCTTC | CAFHSGETLNEQFF
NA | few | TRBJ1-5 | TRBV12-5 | TGTGCTAGTGGTTTGGACAGTGTTTGGCCCCAGCATTTT | CASGLDSVWPQHF
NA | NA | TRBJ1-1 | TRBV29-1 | TGCAGCGTTCCTAAGAGTGGGGTCACTGAAGCTTTCTTT | CSVPKSGVTEAFF
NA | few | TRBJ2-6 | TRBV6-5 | TGTGCCAGCAGCCCCTCGAACGTCCTGACTTTC | CASSPSNVLTF
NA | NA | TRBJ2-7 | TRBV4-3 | TGCGCCAGCAGCCAGGGCCTGAGCTACGAGCAGTACTTC | CASSQGLSYEQYF
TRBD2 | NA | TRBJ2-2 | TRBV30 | TGTGCCTGGTCGGGACTAGTGGCCTTGGAGCTGTTTTTT | CAWSGLVALELFF
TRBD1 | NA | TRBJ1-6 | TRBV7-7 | TGTGCTAGCAGCTCATCGGCGGGACAGGGTAAAGGGTCACCCCTCCACTTT | CASSSSAGQGKGSPLHF
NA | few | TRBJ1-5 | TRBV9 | TGTGCCAGCAGCGTAGATTCCAGCAATCAGCCCCAGCATTTT | CASSVDSSNQPQHF
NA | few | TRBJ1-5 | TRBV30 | TGTGCCTGGAGTGTTGAAAGCAATCAGCCCCAGCATTTT | CAWSVESNQPQHF
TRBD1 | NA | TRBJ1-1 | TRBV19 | TGTGCCAGTAGCCCGCAACAGGGGGCGCGCACTGAAGCTTTCTTT | CASSPQQGARTEAFF
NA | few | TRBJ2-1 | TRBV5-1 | TGCGCCAGCAGCTCCCGGGGTGACAATGAGCAGTTCTTC | CASSSRGDNEQFF
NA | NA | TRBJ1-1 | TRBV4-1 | TGCGCCAGCAGCCGGACGGGGACTGAAGCTTTCTTT | CASSRTGTEAFF
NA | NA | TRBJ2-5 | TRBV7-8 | TGTGCCAGCCGCGGTTGGGGGCTGGGGGAGACCCAGTACTTC | CASRGWGLGETQYF
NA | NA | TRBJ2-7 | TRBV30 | TGTGCCTGGAGTGTAAAGGGGGTGGTCTACGAGCAGTACTTC | CAWSVKGVVYEQYF
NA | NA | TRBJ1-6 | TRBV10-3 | TGTGCCACACGACAGATCCCTGAGGGTGTGGATTCACCCCTCCACTTT | CATRQIPEGVDSPLHF
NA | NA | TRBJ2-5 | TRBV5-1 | TGCGCCAGCAGCTTGACGGCAGACTACCAAGAGACCCAGTACTTC | CASSLTADYQETQYF
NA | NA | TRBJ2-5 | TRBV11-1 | TGTGCCAGCAGCCCCTCAGGGGAAGGATCCCAAGAGACCCAGTACTTC | CASSPSGEGSQETQYF
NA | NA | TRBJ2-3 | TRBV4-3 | TGCGCCAGCAGCCAAGCCCCAGGGGAAGATACGCAGTATTTT | CASSQAPGEDTQYF
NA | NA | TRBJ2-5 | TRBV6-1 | TGTGCCAGCGGGGGGGCCCAAGAGACCCAGTACTTC | CASGGAQETQYF
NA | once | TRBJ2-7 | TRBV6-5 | TGTGCCAGCAGCTCCGGATCGAACAGGCACGAGCAGTACTTC | CASSSGSNRHEQYF
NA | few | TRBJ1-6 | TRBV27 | TGTGCCAGCAGCCTCTTTGGGGGGGCAAATTCACCCCTCCACTTT | CASSLFGGANSPLHF
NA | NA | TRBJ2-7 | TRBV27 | TGTGCCAGCAGTTTAGTAGGGGGAGAGCAGTACTTC | CASSLVGGEQYF
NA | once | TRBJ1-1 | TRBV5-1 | TGCGCCAGCAGCATCGGACAGATGAACACTGAAGCTTTCTTT | CASSIGQMNTEAFF
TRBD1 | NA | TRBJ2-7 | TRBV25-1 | TGTGCCAGCAGTGCCGGGACAGGGGGCTACGAGCAGTACTTC | CASSAGTGGYEQYF
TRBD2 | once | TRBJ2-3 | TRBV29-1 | TGCAGCGTTGATCCGGGGGGGCTCGCAGATACGCAGTATTTT | CSVDPGGLADTQYF
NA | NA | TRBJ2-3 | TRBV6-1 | TGTGCCAGCAGTGAACCGGGGAGCACAGATACGCAGTATTTT | CASSEPGSTDTQYF
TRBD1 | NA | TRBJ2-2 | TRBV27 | TGTGCCAGCAGTCGACCGGGACAGGGAGGGAGCACCGGGGAGCTGTTTTTT | CASSRPGQGGSTGELFF
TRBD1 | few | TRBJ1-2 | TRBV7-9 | TGTGCCAGCAGGACAGGGAATGACTATGGCTACACCTTC | CASRTGNDYGYTF
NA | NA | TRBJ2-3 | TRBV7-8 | TGTGCCAGCAGCCTGCGTCTCGAAGTTGGAGATACGCAGTATTTT | CASSLRLEVGDTQYF
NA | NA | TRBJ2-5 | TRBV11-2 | TGTGCCAGCGCGGACTCGAGCCAAGAGACCCAGTACTTC | CASADSSQETQYF
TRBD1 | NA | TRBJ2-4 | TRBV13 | TGTGCCAGCAGCTCTCCCGGGACAGAAAACATTCAGTACTTC | CASSSPGTENIQYF
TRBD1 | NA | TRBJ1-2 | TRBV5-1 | TGCGCCAGCAGGACAGGGACCTCCGGCTACACCTTC | CASRTGTSGYTF
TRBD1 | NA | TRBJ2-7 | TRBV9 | TGTGCCAGCAGCGTAGGGGACAGCTACGAGCAGTACTTC | CASSVGDSYEQYF
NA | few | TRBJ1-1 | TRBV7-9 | TGTGCCAGCAGCTTAAATAAGGGCACTGAAGCTTTCTTT | CASSLNKGTEAFF
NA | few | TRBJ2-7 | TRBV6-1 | TGTGCCAGCAGTTTACCAGAGTCCTACGAGCAGTACTTC | CASSLPESYEQYF
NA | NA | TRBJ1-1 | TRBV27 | TGTGCCAGCAGTTTTTCCGGACAGAGAGAAGCTTTCTTT | CASSFSGQREAFF
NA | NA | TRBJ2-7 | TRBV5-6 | TGTGCCAGCAGCCTACTTGAGTGGAAGGAGAACTACGAGCAGTACTTC | CASSLLEWKENYEQYF
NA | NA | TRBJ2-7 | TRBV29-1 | TGCAGCGCAAGAGACAGCTCCTACGAGCAGTACTTC | CSARDSSYEQYF
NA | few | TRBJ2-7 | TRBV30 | TGTGCCTGGAGTGTATCGAACGAGCAGTACTTC | CAWSVSNEQYF
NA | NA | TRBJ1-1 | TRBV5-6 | TGTGCCAGCACCCCCGGGCCTATGAACACTGAAGCTTTCTTT | CASTPGPMNTEAFF
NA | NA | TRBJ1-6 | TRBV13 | TGTGCCAGCAGCTTCCGGACGGACAATAATTCACCCCTCCACTTT | CASSFRTDNNSPLHF
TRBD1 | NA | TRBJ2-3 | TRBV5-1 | TGCGCCAGCAGCTACGACAGGGGCACAGATACGCAGTATTTT | CASSYDRGTDTQYF
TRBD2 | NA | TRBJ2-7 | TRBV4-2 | TGTGCCAGCAGCCAAGATCCAGCGGGGGTTCCCTACGAGCAGTACTTC | CASSQDPAGVPYEQYF